Here is one T cell receptor (beta chain) with its context. The method was immunoSEQ multiplex PCR; TCRdb's version includes in-frame clones alone and lacks a portion of them. The sample contains fewer than 110,000 clones, 89% of which appear only once. The entry originates in a study of blood T cell repertoires in COVID-19. Overall study: From the United States, Italy and Spain came samples of acute and convalescent COVID-19. Sources were T cells, B-cell-depleted T cells, or PBMCs; the material itself was cDNA or gDNA.

The clonotype comes from a man aged 35-49 years with active or convalescent COVID-19. Sequenced input: peripheral blood.

CDR3 in amino acids: CSVSDGGYEQYF. CDR3 DNA: TGCAGCGTGTCGGACGGGGGCTACGAGCAGTACTTC. The chain recombines TRBV29-1 with TRBJ2-7; TRBD2 is a possible D gene (6 bases). Germline values: CDR1 SQVTM, CDR2 ANQGSEA. With 6 bases removed from V and 3 bases from J, the gap between germline ends came to 12 bases. The CDR3 contains 12 residues.